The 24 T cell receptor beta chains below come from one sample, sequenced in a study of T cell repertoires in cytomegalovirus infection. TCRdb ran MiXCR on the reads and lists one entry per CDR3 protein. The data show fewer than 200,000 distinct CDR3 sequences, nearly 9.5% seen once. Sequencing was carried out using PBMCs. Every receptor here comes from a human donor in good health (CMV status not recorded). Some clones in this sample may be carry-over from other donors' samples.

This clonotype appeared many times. In DNA, the CDR3 is TGTGCCAGCAGCTTAGATCAGGGGGTAGAGACCCAGTACTTC. It is translated as CASSLDQGVETQYF. The chain combines TRBV11-2 with TRBJ2-5; 7 nucleotides line up with TRBD1. CDR3 length: 14 amino acids. Per germline, CDR1 SGHAT and CDR2 FQNNGV. The ends lost 0 bases at V and 4 bases at J; junction bases unmatched: 2.

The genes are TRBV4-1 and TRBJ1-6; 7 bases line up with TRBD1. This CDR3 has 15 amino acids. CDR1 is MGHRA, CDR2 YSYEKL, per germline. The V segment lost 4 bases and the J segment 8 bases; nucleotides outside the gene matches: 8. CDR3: CASSRDRDSYSPLHF. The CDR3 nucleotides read TGCGCCAGCAGCCGAGACCGGGACAGCTATTCACCCCTCCACTTT.

The CDR3 here is CASSPLDRGRTSGRGGTGELFF. The CDR3 bases are TGTGCCAGCAGCCCCCTCGACAGGGGTAGGACTAGCGGGAGGGGAGGCACCGGGGAGCTGTTTTTT. This chain connects TRBV9 to TRBJ2-2, with 15 positions matching TRBD2. The CDR3 is made up of 22 amino acids. V lost 4 bases to trimming and J lost 4 bases; unmatched junction nucleotides: 20. Germline V lookup: CDR1 SGDLS, CDR2 YYNGEE.

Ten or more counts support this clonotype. DNA for the CDR3: TGTGCCAGCAGCTTACGACAGGTACTGAACACTGAAGCTTTCTTT. Its translation: CASSLRQVLNTEAFF. The V gene is TRBV5-5, the J gene TRBJ1-1; D is perhaps TRBD1 (6 bases). The germline V gene encodes CDR1 SGHKS and CDR2 YYEKEE (reference sequence). The V end was cut by 2 bases, the J end by 0 bases, with 11 bases between. This CDR3 has 15 amino acids. Based on the CDR3 plus reference TRBV5-5 and TRBJ1-1, the full variable domain is DAGVTQSPTHLIKTRGQQVTLRCSPISGHKSVSWYQQVLGQGPQFIFQYYEKEERGRGNFPDRFSARQFPNYSSELNVNALLLGDSALYLCASSLRQVLNTEAFFGQGTRLTVV.

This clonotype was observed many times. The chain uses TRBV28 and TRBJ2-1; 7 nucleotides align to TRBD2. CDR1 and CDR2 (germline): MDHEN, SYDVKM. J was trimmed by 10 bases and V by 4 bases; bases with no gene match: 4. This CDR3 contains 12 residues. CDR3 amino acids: CASSSGLGEQFF. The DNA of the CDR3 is TGTGCCAGCAGTTCAGGACTAGGGGAGCAGTTCTTC. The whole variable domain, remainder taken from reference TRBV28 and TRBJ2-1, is DVKVTQSSRYLVKRTGEKVFLECVQDMDHENMFWYRQDPGLGLRLIYFSYDVKMKEKGDIPEGYSVSREKKERFSLILESASTNQTSMYLCASSSGLGEQFFGPGTRLTVL.

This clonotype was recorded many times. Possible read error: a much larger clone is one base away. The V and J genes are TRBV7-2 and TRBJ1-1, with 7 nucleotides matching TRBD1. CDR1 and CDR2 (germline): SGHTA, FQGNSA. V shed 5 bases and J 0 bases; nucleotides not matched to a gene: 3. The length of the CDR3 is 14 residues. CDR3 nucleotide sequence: TGTGCCAGCAGCGTAGGGACAGTGAACACTGAAGCTTTCTTT. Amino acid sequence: CASSVGTVNTEAFF. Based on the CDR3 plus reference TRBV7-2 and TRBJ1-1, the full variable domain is GAGVSQSPSNKVTEKGKDVELRCDPISGHTALYWYRQSLGQGLEFLIYFQGNSAPDKSGLPSDRFSAERTGGSVSTLTIQRTQQEDSAVYLCASSVGTVNTEAFFGQGTRLTVV.

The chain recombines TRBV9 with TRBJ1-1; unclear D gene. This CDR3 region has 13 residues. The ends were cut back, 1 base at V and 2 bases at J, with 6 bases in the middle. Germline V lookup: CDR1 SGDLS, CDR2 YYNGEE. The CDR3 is CASSVIGNTEAFF. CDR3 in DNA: TGTGCCAGCAGCGTAATAGGTAACACTGAAGCTTTCTTT.

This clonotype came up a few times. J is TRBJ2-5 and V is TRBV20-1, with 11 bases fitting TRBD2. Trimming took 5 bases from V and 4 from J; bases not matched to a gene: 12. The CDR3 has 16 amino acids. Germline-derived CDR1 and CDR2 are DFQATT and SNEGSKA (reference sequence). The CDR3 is CSAPTSGAIPPETQYF. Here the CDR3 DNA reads TGCAGTGCTCCGACTAGCGGGGCCATTCCCCCAGAGACCCAGTACTTC.

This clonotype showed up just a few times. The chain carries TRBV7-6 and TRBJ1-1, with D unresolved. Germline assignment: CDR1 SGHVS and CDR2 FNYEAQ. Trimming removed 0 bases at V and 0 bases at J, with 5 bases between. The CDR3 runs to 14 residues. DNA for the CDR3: TGTGCCAGCAGCTTAGCCCCGGTGAACACTGAAGCTTTCTTT. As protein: CASSLAPVNTEAFF.

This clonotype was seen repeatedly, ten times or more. DNA for the CDR3: TGTGCCAGCAGTTCCCACGGGACCTCCCCCGTTGAAGCTTTCTTT. Encoded protein: CASSSHGTSPVEAFF. The rearrangement joins TRBV12-3 or TRBV12-4 to TRBJ1-1, with D tentatively TRBD1 (5 bases). V shed 4 bases and J shed 7 bases, with 19 bases lying between them. There are 15 residues in the CDR3.

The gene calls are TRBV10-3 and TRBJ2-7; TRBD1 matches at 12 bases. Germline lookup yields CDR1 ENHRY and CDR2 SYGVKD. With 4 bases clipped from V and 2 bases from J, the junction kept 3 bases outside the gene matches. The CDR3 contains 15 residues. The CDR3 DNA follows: TGTGCCATCAGTGCTGGGACAGGGGGCCCCTACGAGCAGTACTTC. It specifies CAISAGTGGPYEQYF.

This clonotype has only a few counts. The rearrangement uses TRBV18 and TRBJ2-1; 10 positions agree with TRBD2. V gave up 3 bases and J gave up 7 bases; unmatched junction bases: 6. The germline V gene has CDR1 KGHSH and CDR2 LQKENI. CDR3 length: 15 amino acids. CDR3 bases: TGTGCCAGCTCACCGGGGTCGGGACTAGCGAATGAGCAGTTCTTC. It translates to CASSPGSGLANEQFF.

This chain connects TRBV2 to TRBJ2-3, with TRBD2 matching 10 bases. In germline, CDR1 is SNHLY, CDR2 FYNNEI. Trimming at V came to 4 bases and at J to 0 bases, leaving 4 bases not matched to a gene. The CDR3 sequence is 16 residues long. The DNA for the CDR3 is TGTGCCAGCAGTGCCGGGACTAGCGTTAGCACAGATACGCAGTATTTT. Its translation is CASSAGTSVSTDTQYF. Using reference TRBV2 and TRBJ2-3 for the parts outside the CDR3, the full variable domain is EPEVTQTPSHQVTQMGQEVILRCVPISNHLYFYWYRQILGQKVEFLVSFYNNEISEKSEIFDDQFSVERPDGSNFTLKIRSTKLEDSAMYFCASSAGTSVSTDTQYFGPGTRLTVL.

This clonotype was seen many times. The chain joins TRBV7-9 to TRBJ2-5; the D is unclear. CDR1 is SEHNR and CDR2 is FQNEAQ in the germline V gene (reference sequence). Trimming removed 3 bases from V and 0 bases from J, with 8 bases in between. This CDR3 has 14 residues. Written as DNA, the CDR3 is TGTGCCAGCAGCTTGGAGAAGGACCAAGAGACCCAGTACTTC. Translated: CASSLEKDQETQYF.

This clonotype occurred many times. CDR3 sequence (DNA): TGTGCCAGTAGGACAGGGATCAACAATGAGCAGTTCTTC. Encoded protein: CASRTGINNEQFF. The genes are TRBV19 and TRBJ2-1; 7 bases align to TRBD1. This CDR3 is built from 13 residues. Per germline, CDR1 LNHDA and CDR2 SQIVND (reference sequence). Unmatched junction bases numbered 4, after V lost 6 bases and J lost 5 bases.

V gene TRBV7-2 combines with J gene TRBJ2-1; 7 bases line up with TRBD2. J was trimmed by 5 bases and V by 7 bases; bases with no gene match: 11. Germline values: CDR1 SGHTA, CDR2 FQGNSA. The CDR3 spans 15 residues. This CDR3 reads CASKDPAGTNNEQFF. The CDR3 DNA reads TGTGCCAGCAAGGATCCAGCGGGAACCAACAATGAGCAGTTCTTC.

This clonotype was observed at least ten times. Here the CDR3 reads CASSRTGVGETQYF. The CDR3 DNA sequence: TGTGCCAGCAGCCGTACAGGGGTAGGAGAGACCCAGTACTTC. The chain is built from TRBV7-2 and TRBJ2-5; 7 nucleotides agree with TRBD1. The V segment lost 5 bases and the J segment 4 bases; nucleotides outside the gene matches: 7. Germline V lookup: CDR1 SGHTA, CDR2 FQGNSA. CDR3 size: 14 residues.

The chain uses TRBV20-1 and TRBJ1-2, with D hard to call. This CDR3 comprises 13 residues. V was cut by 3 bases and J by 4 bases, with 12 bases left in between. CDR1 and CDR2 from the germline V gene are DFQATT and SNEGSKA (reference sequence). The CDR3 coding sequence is TGCAGTGCTAGTCCTCAGGCAACCTATGGCTACACCTTC. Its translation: CSASPQATYGYTF.

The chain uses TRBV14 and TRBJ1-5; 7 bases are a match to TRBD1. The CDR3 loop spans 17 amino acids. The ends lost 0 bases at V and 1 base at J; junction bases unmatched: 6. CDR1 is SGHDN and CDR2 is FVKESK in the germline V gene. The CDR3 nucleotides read TGTGCCAGCAGCCAAGAGGGCACAGGGGCGAGCAATCAGCCCCAGCATTTT. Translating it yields CASSQEGTGASNQPQHF.

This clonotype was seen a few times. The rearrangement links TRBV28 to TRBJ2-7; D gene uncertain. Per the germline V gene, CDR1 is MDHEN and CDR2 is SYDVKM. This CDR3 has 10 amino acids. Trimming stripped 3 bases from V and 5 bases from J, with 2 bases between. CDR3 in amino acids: CASSFDEQYF. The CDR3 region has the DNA TGTGCCAGCAGTTTCGACGAGCAGTACTTC. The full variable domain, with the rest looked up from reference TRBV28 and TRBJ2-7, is DVKVTQSSRYLVKRTGEKVFLECVQDMDHENMFWYRQDPGLGLRLIYFSYDVKMKEKGDIPEGYSVSREKKERFSLILESASTNQTSMYLCASSFDEQYFGPGTRLTVT.

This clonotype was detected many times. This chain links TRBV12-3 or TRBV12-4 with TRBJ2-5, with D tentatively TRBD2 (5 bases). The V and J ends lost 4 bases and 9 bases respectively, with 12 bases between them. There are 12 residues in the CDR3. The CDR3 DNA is TGTGCCAGCAGTTCGGGGTTACCCCCCCAGTACTTC. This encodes CASSSGLPPQYF.

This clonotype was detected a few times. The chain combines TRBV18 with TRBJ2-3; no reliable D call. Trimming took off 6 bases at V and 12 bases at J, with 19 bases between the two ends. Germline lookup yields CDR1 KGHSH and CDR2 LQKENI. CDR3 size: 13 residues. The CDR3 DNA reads TGTGCCAGCTCGTCCGACGCCCGCTCGTTCCAGTATTTT. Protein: CASSSDARSFQYF.

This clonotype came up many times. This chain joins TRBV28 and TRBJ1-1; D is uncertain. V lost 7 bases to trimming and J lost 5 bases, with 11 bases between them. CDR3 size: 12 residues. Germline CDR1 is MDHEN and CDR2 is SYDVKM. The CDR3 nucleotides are TGTGCCAGCAAGCCCATCGGGACTGAAGCTTTCTTT. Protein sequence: CASKPIGTEAFF. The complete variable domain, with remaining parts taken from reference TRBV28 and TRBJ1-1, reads DVKVTQSSRYLVKRTGEKVFLECVQDMDHENMFWYRQDPGLGLRLIYFSYDVKMKEKGDIPEGYSVSREKKERFSLILESASTNQTSMYLCASKPIGTEAFFGQGTRLTVV.

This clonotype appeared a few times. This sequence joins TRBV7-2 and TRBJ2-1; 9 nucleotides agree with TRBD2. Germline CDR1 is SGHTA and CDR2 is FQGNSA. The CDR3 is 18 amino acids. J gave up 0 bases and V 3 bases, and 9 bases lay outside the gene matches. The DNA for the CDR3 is TGTGCCAGCAGCTTTAGGGGGAGCGGGAGGAGCTCCTACAATGAGCAGTTCTTC. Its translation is CASSFRGSGRSSYNEQFF.